These 25 T cell receptor beta chains were all obtained from the same sample, sequenced in a study of cytomegalovirus exposure and HLA in healthy donors. The repertoire was sequenced with immunoSEQ multiplex PCR; TCRdb's copy has only in-frame clones and lacks some. Of over 150,000 clones listed, roughly 90% are singletons. Specimen: PBMCs. These receptor sequences come from a man younger than 30 in good health and CMV-seropositive.

The chain recombines TRBV19 with TRBJ2-2; 8 bases match TRBD1. With V trimmed by 7 bases and J by 4 bases, 8 bases remained unmatched. Germline loops: CDR1 LNHDA, CDR2 SQIVND (reference sequence). There are 15 residues in the CDR3. CDR3 loop: CASTTNTGGTGELFF. The CDR3 DNA sequence: TGTGCCAGTACCACAAATACAGGGGGCACCGGGGAGCTGTTTTTT. The whole variable domain, filled in from reference TRBV19 and TRBJ2-2, reads DGGITQSPKYLFRKEGQNVTLSCEQNLNHDAMYWYRQDPGQGLRLIYYSQIVNDFQKGDIAEGYSVSREKKESFPLTVTSAQKNPTAFYLCASTTNTGGTGELFFGEGSRLTVL.

The rearrangement uses TRBV5-1 and TRBJ2-2; unclear D gene. This CDR3 has 12 residues. Trimming removed 4 bases at V and 7 bases at J, with 8 bases between. Germline CDR1 is SGHRS and CDR2 is YFSETQ. The CDR3 region is CASSPSYGELFF. Written as DNA, the CDR3 is TGCGCCAGCAGCCCAAGCTACGGGGAGCTGTTTTTT.

V gene TRBV10-3 combines with J gene TRBJ2-3; perhaps TRBD2 as D (5 bases). This CDR3 is built from 13 residues. Germline CDR1 ENHRY, CDR2 SYGVKD. The V end was cut by 5 bases, the J end by 0 bases, with 6 bases between. This CDR3 reads CAISPGSTDTQYF. As DNA, the CDR3 is TGTGCCATCAGTCCGGGAAGCACAGATACGCAGTATTTT.

The chain links TRBV6-5 to TRBJ2-1; 7 nucleotides align to TRBD2. The V segment lost 8 bases and the J segment 12 bases; nucleotides outside the gene matches: 13. The CDR3 spans 13 residues. Germline loops: CDR1 MNHEY, CDR2 SVGAGI. The CDR3 coding sequence is TGTGCCAGCCGGGGATTAGGGACTAAAACGCAGTTCTTC. Its translation: CASRGLGTKTQFF.

Details on this clone: Other DNA variants within this sample encode the same CDR3. The CDR3 DNA follows: TGTGCCAGCAGTTTAGGGACTAGCGGCTCCTACGAGCAGTACTTC. It translates to CASSLGTSGSYEQYF. The chain employs TRBV27 and TRBJ2-7; 11 nucleotides line up with TRBD2. CDR3 length equals 15 residues. Germline V CDR1 and CDR2: MNHEY, SMNVEV (reference sequence). J lost 0 bases, V lost 2 bases, and 0 bases had no gene match.

The V gene is TRBV9, the J gene TRBJ2-2; TRBD1 is a possible D gene (6 bases). This CDR3 contains 17 residues. Germline V CDR1 and CDR2: SGDLS, YYNGEE. V lost 2 bases, J lost 4 bases, and 18 bases lay in between. The CDR3 is CASSVRDTQVVTGELFF. DNA for the CDR3: TGTGCCAGCAGCGTCCGGGACACACAGGTGGTCACCGGGGAGCTGTTTTTT.

The chain uses TRBV6-5 and TRBJ1-5; a possible D gene is TRBD1 (6 bases). This CDR3 contains 15 residues. CDR1 is MNHEY and CDR2 is SVGAGI in the germline V gene. Trimming shortened V by 6 bases and J by 3 bases, and 15 bases separated the two germline ends. CDR3 DNA sequence: TGTGCCAGCAGGTTGGGACATGGGCACAATCAGCCCCAGCATTTT. It encodes CASRLGHGHNQPQHF.

The chain recombines TRBV29-1 with TRBJ2-1; TRBD1 matches 7 bases. Losses at the gene ends were 3 bases for V and 3 bases for J; bases not matched to a gene: 8. CDR1 is SQVTM and CDR2 is ANQGSEA in the germline V gene. There are 15 residues in the CDR3. This CDR3 reads CSVEYPGGSYNEQFF. CDR3 sequence (DNA): TGCAGCGTTGAGTATCCAGGGGGTAGCTACAATGAGCAGTTCTTC.

CDR3 DNA: TGTGCCAGCAGCTTGACAGGGTCCACTGAAGCTTTCTTT. Amino acid sequence: CASSLTGSTEAFF. The chain uses TRBV5-4 and TRBJ1-1, with D perhaps matching TRBD1 (6 bases). Trimming cost V 1 base and J 4 bases, with 8 bases left between them. The CDR3 has 13 residues. Germline CDR1 reads SGHNT; CDR2 reads YYREEE (reference sequence).

J is TRBJ2-3 and V is TRBV9, with a possible D match to TRBD2 (5 bases). The germline V gene has CDR1 SGDLS and CDR2 YYNGEE. The ends were cut back, 0 bases at V and 2 bases at J, with 10 bases in the middle. The CDR3 is made up of 15 amino acids. CDR3 bases: TGTGCCAGCAGCGTAGAGAGCGGTGTCACAGATACGCAGTATTTT. It yields the protein CASSVESGVTDTQYF.

V and J are TRBV13 and TRBJ2-7; tentative D call: TRBD2 (6 bases). Germline values: CDR1 PRHDT, CDR2 FYEKMQ (reference sequence). The CDR3 runs to 17 residues. V was shortened by 5 bases and J by 7 bases, with 27 bases between the two germline ends. For the CDR3, the DNA is TGTGCCAGCAGCCGCAAATTATCCCCGGACTATTCGGGGGAGCAGTACTTC. It encodes CASSRKLSPDYSGEQYF.

The chain combines TRBV27 with TRBJ2-7, with 12 nucleotides matching TRBD2. CDR3 length: 18 amino acids. Looked up from germline, CDR1 is MNHEY and CDR2 is SMNVEV (reference sequence). Unmatched junction bases numbered 12, after V lost 6 bases and J lost 0 bases. The CDR3 is CASRPWGLAGGTSYEQYF. DNA of the CDR3: TGTGCCAGCAGACCTTGGGGGCTAGCGGGAGGGACCTCCTACGAGCAGTACTTC.

CDR3 coding DNA: TGTGCCAGCAGTATGCGGGGTTCAACCTACGAGCAGTACTTC. Its translation: CASSMRGSTYEQYF. The chain employs TRBV2 and TRBJ2-7, with D possibly being TRBD2 (6 bases). V lost 5 bases and J lost 2, with 13 bases in between. The CDR3 has 14 amino acids. Germline CDR1 and CDR2: SNHLY and FYNNEI.

The gene calls are TRBV5-1 and TRBJ2-1; 11 nucleotides match TRBD2. The trim removed 6 bases at V and 6 bases at J, leaving 8 bases unmatched. This CDR3 is 15 amino acids long. Germline V gene data show CDR1 as SGHRS and CDR2 as YFSETQ. The CDR3 bases are TGCGCCAGCAAACCCGGACTAGCGGGTTCCAATGAGCAGTTCTTC. Encoded protein: CASKPGLAGSNEQFF.

This clone was observed a single time. V and J are TRBV7-9 and TRBJ1-4, with 7 bases aligning to TRBD1. Germline V gives CDR1 SEHNR, CDR2 FQNEAQ (reference sequence). V gave up 5 bases and J gave up 7 bases; unmatched junction bases: 10. The CDR3 loop spans 15 amino acids. The CDR3: CASSPRTGPPEKLFF. CDR3 sequence (DNA): TGTGCCAGCAGCCCACGGACAGGTCCCCCTGAAAAACTGTTTTTT.

The sample holds one count of this clone. The rearrangement joins TRBV5-5 to TRBJ2-3; 8 bases fit TRBD1. The CDR3 is made up of 17 amino acids. The V segment lost 4 bases and the J segment 0 bases; nucleotides outside the gene matches: 10. CDR1 and CDR2 from the germline V gene are SGHKS and YYEKEE (reference sequence). The CDR3 DNA sequence: TGTGCCAGCAGCCGGGGACAGGCTACAACTAGCACAGATACGCAGTATTTT. This sequence encodes CASSRGQATTSTDTQYF.

The rearrangement uses TRBV5-4 and TRBJ2-1, with 8 bases lining up with TRBD2. The CDR3 loop spans 14 amino acids. CDR1 is SGHNT and CDR2 is YYREEE in the germline V gene (reference sequence). Trimming cost V 6 bases and J 6 bases; bases outside gene matches: 8. CDR3 in amino acids: CASTRGGVGNEQFF. DNA of the CDR3: TGTGCCAGCACCCGGGGGGGAGTGGGCAATGAGCAGTTCTTC.

V is TRBV5-1 and J is TRBJ2-7; D unclear. Trimming left V 3 bases short and J 3 bases short, with 7 bases between. Germline values: CDR1 SGHRS, CDR2 YFSETQ. The CDR3 runs 12 residues. CDR3 nucleotides: TGCGCCAGCAGCTCCAACATCTACGAGCAGTACTTC. This codes for CASSSNIYEQYF.

The genes are TRBV28 and TRBJ1-5; possibly TRBD1 for D (6 bases). The CDR3 loop spans 13 amino acids. V gave up 5 bases and J gave up 9 bases, with 14 bases separating them. Germline CDR1 is MDHEN and CDR2 is SYDVKM. CDR3 sequence (DNA): TGTGCCAGCAGTACCAGGGGTACTCGGCCCCAGCATTTT. This gives the protein CASSTRGTRPQHF.

V is TRBV25-1 and J is TRBJ2-1, with D possibly being TRBD2 (5 bases). CDR3 length: 16 residues. V was shortened by 1 base and J by 2 bases, with 12 bases between the two germline ends. Germline V gene sequence: CDR1 MGHDK, CDR2 SYGVNS. The CDR3 loop is CASSESYAGPYNEQFF. In DNA, the CDR3 is TGTGCCAGCAGTGAATCTTATGCGGGTCCCTACAATGAGCAGTTCTTC.

The sample holds one count of this clone. The chain is built from TRBV11-2 and TRBJ2-3; 8 positions agree with TRBD2. The V and J ends lost 5 bases and 0 bases, in that order; junction bases with no gene match: 7. The CDR3 contains 16 residues. Germline-derived CDR1 and CDR2 are SGHAT and FQNNGV. The CDR3 DNA is TGTGCCAGCAGCCGCGGGAGGCAGGCTAGCACAGATACGCAGTATTTT. Residues: CASSRGRQASTDTQYF.

This chain links TRBV27 with TRBJ2-1; TRBD2 might be the D (5 bases). The CDR3 length is 18 residues. Trimming removed 4 bases at V and 0 bases at J, with 19 bases between. CDR1 MNHEY and CDR2 SMNVEV come from the germline V gene (reference sequence). CDR3 DNA: TGTGCCAGCAGTTCAATCCTAGGCGGCCGGGGCTCCTACAATGAGCAGTTCTTC. It specifies CASSSILGGRGSYNEQFF.

The CDR3 region is CSVEGGVDTEAFF. The CDR3 coding sequence is TGCAGCGTTGAGGGGGGAGTGGACACTGAAGCTTTCTTT. This chain joins TRBV29-1 and TRBJ1-1; possible D gene TRBD1, 5 bases. Trimming stripped 3 bases from V and 3 bases from J, with 11 bases between. Germline CDR1 is SQVTM and CDR2 is ANQGSEA. The CDR3 length is 13 residues.

This rearrangement joins TRBV6-1 to TRBJ2-3; D is possibly TRBD1 (6 bases). The CDR3 has 15 residues. Trimming pared 3 bases from V and 2 bases from J, leaving 12 bases between. CDR1 and CDR2 (germline): MNHNS, SASEGT. The CDR3 nucleotides are TGTGCCAGCAGTGACTTGGGGACATTCACAGATACGCAGTATTTT. Residues: CASSDLGTFTDTQYF.

This rearrangement joins TRBV29-1 to TRBJ1-1; no definite D call. Trimming pared 8 bases from V and 0 bases from J, leaving 22 bases between. The germline gives CDR1 SQVTM, CDR2 ANQGSEA. The CDR3 covers 16 residues. The CDR3 sequence is CSHSPRGSGMNTEAFF. CDR3 bases: TGCAGCCATTCTCCCCGTGGCTCGGGGATGAACACTGAAGCTTTCTTT. Full variable domain (rest looked up from reference TRBV29-1 and TRBJ1-1): SAVISQKPSRDICQRGTSLTIQCQVDSQVTMMFWYRQQPGQSLTLIATANQGSEATYESGFVIDKFPISRPNLTFSTLTVSNMSPEDSSIYLCSHSPRGSGMNTEAFFGQGTRLTVV.